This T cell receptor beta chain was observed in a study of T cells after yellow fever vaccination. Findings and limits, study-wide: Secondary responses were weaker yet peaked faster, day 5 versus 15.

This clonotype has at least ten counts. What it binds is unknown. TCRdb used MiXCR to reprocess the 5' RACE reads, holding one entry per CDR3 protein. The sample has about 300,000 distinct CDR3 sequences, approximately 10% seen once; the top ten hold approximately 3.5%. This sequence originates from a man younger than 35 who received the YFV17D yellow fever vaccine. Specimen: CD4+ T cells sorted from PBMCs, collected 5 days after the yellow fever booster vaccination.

The CDR3 region is CASSEVSGDQPQHF. Here the CDR3 DNA reads TGCGCCAGCAGTGAGGTGTCAGGGGATCAGCCCCAGCATTTT. The J gene is TRBJ1-5, the V gene TRBV5-1; TRBD1 might be the D (6 bases). Germline V gene lookup returns CDR1 SGHRS and CDR2 YFSETQ. V gave up 5 bases and J gave up 5 bases, with 14 bases separating them. The CDR3 runs to 14 residues.